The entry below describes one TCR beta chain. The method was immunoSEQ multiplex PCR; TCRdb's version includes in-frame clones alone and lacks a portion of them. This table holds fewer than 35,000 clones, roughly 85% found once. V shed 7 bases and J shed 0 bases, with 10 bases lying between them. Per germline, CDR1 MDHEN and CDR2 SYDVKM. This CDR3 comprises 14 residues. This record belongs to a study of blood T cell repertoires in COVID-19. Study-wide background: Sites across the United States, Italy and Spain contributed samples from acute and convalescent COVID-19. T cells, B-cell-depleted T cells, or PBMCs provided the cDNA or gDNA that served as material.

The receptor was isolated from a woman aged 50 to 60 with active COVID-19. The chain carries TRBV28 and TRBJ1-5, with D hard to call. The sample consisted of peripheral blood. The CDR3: CASTGRGSNQPQHF. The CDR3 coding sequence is TGTGCCAGCACCGGCCGGGGTAGCAATCAGCCCCAGCATTTT.